The 9 T cell receptor beta chains below all came from one sample that was sequenced in a study of graft-versus-host responses after intestinal transplantation. TCRdb's table, derived via immunoSEQ multiplex PCR, lists solely in-frame clones and lacks some. The top ten hold 0.15% to 0.2% of the sample, which has 80,000 to 100,000 clones, approximately 90% seen once. Their antigens remain unidentified. Sequences were derived from unstimulated CD4+ T cells sorted from spleen or lymph node cells, sampled before intestinal transplant. The source of these receptors is a human donor who received an intestinal transplant.

J is TRBJ1-2 and V is TRBV6-5, with TRBD1 as a possible D gene (5 bases). The CDR3 totals 14 residues. CDR1 MNHEY and CDR2 SVGAGI come from the germline V gene. Trimming removed 4 bases at V and 5 bases at J, with 14 bases between. The CDR3 is CASSFRTQTYGYTF. The CDR3 DNA is TGTGCCAGCAGTTTTAGGACACAGACTTATGGCTACACCTTC.

V is TRBV7-9 and J is TRBJ2-7; D might be TRBD1 (6 bases). The germline gives CDR1 SEHNR, CDR2 FQNEAQ (reference sequence). The CDR3 loop spans 16 amino acids. The V end lost 3 bases, the J end lost 4 bases, and 19 bases lay between the germline ends. CDR3 loop: CASSFLRGAGEYEQYF. The CDR3 coding sequence is TGTGCCAGCAGCTTTTTAAGGGGTGCAGGGGAATACGAGCAGTACTTC.

This clone was observed a single time. The rearrangement joins TRBV19 to TRBJ2-3, with 8 bases fitting TRBD1. V shed 5 bases, J shed 5 bases, and the junction held 12 bases outside the gene matches. Per the germline V gene, CDR1 is LNHDA and CDR2 is SQIVND (reference sequence). The CDR3 covers 16 residues. The chain's CDR3 is CASSRPPGGGEDTQYF. As DNA, the CDR3 is TGTGCCAGTAGTCGACCCCCAGGGGGCGGTGAAGATACGCAGTATTTT.

The V call is TRBV6-5, the J call TRBJ1-5; tentatively, D is TRBD1 (5 bases). Germline V gene lookup returns CDR1 MNHEY and CDR2 SVGAGI. Trimming shortened V by 7 bases and J by 3 bases, and 13 bases separated the two germline ends. The CDR3 totals 14 residues. CDR3 in amino acids: CASMGSGFNQPQHF. The CDR3 DNA follows: TGTGCCAGCATGGGCTCAGGGTTCAATCAGCCCCAGCATTTT.

The chain recombines TRBV4-2 with TRBJ2-1; the match to TRBD2 covers 13 bases. J gave up 5 bases and V 4 bases, and 2 bases lay outside the gene matches. This CDR3 contains 15 residues. The germline gives CDR1 LGHNA, CDR2 YNFKEQ. In DNA, the CDR3 is TGTGCCAGCAGCCGCGGACTAGCGGGGGACAATGAGCAGTTCTTC. Translation gives CASSRGLAGDNEQFF.

The chain couples TRBV28 to TRBJ2-7; 7 bases fit TRBD1. Trimming cost V 5 bases and J 2 bases; bases outside gene matches: 9. CDR1 and CDR2 from the germline V gene are MDHEN and SYDVKM. The CDR3 has 15 residues. The CDR3 protein is CASSGRRQGAYEQYF. The CDR3, as DNA: TGTGCCAGCAGTGGACGACGACAGGGCGCCTACGAGCAGTACTTC.

The chain employs TRBV7-2 and TRBJ2-3; possible D gene TRBD2, 6 bases. CDR3 length equals 16 residues. Per the germline V gene, CDR1 is SGHTA and CDR2 is FQGNSA. V lost 5 bases and J 0 bases, leaving 15 bases between the germline ends. The chain's CDR3 is CASSKAGGISTDTQYF. The CDR3 nucleotides read TGTGCCAGCAGCAAAGCGGGTGGGATAAGCACAGATACGCAGTATTTT. Full variable domain (rest looked up from reference TRBV7-2 and TRBJ2-3): GAGVSQSPSNKVTEKGKDVELRCDPISGHTALYWYRQSLGQGLEFLIYFQGNSAPDKSGLPSDRFSAERTGGSVSTLTIQRTQQEDSAVYLCASSKAGGISTDTQYFGPGTRLTVL.

This clone was observed a few times. V and J are TRBV19 and TRBJ2-6, with 9 bases lining up with TRBD1. The CDR3 loop spans 15 amino acids. V trimming: 9 bases; J trimming: 2 bases; junction bases outside the gene matches: 5. Germline-derived CDR1 and CDR2 are LNHDA and SQIVND (reference sequence). The CDR3 bases are TGTGCCAGCTCCCGGGACAGGGCTGGGGCCAACGTCCTGACTTTC. Translated, it gives CASSRDRAGANVLTF.

The V gene is TRBV5-1, the J gene TRBJ1-3, with D possibly matching TRBD1 (6 bases). The germline V gene encodes CDR1 SGHRS and CDR2 YFSETQ. The V end lost 1 base, the J end lost 5 bases, and 13 bases lay between the germline ends. The CDR3 has 15 residues. CDR3 sequence: CASSLSAGGRNTIYF. The CDR3, as DNA: TGCGCCAGCAGCTTGTCCGCGGGGGGCAGAAACACCATATATTTT.